The 2 T cell receptor beta chains below come from one sample, sequenced in a study of blood T cells in healthy people across ages. Through a sample-barcoded 5' primer and a J-beta primer mix, a second PCR was run for roughly 7 to 12 cycles. TCRdb re-derived calls from the 5' RACE reads in MiXCR, one entry per CDR3 protein. This sample has about 640,000 distinct CDR3 sequences, with roughly three fifths found just once. The specimen was blood. These receptors originate from a man in his 60s in good health.

The table lists this clonotype with a few counts. The chain combines TRBV7-2 with TRBJ2-5, with 14 bases aligning to TRBD2. CDR3 length: 14 amino acids. The germline CDR1 and CDR2 sequences are SGHTA and FQGNSA. V shed 8 bases and J 5 bases; nucleotides not matched to a gene: 4. CDR3 in DNA: TGTGCCAGCCGGACTAGCGGGGGGCTCGAGACCCAGTACTTC. Its protein product is CASRTSGGLETQYF.

V and J are TRBV7-9 and TRBJ2-5, with a tentative D call TRBD1 (6 bases). There are 15 residues in the CDR3. Looked up from germline, CDR1 is SEHNR and CDR2 is FQNEAQ (reference sequence). Trimming took 6 bases from V and 2 from J, leaving 16 bases between them. DNA for the CDR3: TGTGCCAGCAGTCGATACAGGGCGGATCAAGAGACCCAGTACTTC. It specifies CASSRYRADQETQYF.